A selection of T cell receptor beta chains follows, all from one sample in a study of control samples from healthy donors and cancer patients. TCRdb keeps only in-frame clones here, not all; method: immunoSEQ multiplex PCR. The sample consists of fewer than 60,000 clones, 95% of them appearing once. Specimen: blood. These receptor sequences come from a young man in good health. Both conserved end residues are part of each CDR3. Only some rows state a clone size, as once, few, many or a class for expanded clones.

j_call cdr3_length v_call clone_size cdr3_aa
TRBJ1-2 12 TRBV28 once CASKARNYGYTF
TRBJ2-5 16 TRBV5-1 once CASSFGNSGSSETQYF
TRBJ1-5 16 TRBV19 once CASRSRGARNHQPQHF
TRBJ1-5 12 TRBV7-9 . CASSLYGGPQHF
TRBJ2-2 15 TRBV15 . CATSRDWGNTGELFF
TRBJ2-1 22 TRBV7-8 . CASSNLTRLAGETKSSYNEQFF
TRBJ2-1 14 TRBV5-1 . CASSWEDSYNEQFF
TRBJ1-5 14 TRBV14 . CASSSFQGDQPQHF
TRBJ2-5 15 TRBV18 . CASSPNPEDQETQYF
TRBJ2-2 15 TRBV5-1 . CASSLVGENTGELFF
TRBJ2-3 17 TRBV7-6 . CASSLEGAGPSFIAQYF
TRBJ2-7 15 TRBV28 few CASSARLAGRYEQYF
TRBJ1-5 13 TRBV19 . CASSLSDLVPQHF
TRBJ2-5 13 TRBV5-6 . CASSLKVFETQYF
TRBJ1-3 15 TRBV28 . CASRPTQSSGNTIYF
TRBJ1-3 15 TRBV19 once CASRPGLAAGNTIYF
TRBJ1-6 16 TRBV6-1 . CASSEADRVYNSPLHF
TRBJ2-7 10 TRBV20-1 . CSAWDSEQYF
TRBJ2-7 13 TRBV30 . CALGRAGVYEQYF
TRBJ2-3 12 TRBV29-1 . CSVAQNTDTQYF
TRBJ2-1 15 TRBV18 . CASSPGTSEYNEQFF
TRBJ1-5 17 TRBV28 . CASSLSRGLGGNQPQHF
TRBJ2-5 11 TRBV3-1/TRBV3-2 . CASSPGQVTDF
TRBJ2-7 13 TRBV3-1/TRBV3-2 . CASSPRHTYEQYF
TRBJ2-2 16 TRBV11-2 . CASSSVAGPRTGELFF
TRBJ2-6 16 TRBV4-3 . CASSQEGQGGANVLTF
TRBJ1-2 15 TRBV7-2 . CASSLIPGFQYGYTF
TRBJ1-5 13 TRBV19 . CASSNLYHQPQHF
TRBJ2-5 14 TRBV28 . CASSLGGTGGTQYF
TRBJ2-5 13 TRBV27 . CASSFGEGETQYF
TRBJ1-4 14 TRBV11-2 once CASSLGTGPEKLFF
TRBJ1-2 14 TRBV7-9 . CASSLARQGGGYTF
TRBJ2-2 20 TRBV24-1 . CATSGPGLAGTGGYTGELFF
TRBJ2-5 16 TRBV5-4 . CASSLVGASATETQYF
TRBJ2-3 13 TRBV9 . CASMSGSTDTQYF
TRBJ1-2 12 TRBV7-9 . CASSLTAYGYTF
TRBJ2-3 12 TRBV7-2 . CASSPGGDTQYF
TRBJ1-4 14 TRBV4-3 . CASSPTGFNEKLFF
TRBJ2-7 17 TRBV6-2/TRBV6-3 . CASSYAATGLGDYEQYF
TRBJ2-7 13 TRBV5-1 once CASSLIPGYEQYF
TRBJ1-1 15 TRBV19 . CASSISGGGNTEAFF
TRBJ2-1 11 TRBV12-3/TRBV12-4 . CASAGRDEQFF
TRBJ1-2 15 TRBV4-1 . CASSQNPGQAYGYTF
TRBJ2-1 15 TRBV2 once CASRSNRGGYNEQFF
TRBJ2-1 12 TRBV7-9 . CASSLTGFEQFF
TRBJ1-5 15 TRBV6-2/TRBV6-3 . CASSVAGRDNQPQHF
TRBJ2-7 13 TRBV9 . CASSRDSPYEQYF
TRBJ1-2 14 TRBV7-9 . CASSLAAANYGYTF
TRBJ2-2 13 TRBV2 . CASSVTNTGELFF
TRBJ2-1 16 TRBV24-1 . CATSPPGLAGVHEQFF